What follows are 12 T cell receptor beta chains derived from one specimen sequenced in a study of cytomegalovirus exposure and HLA in healthy donors. Assay: immunoSEQ multiplex PCR; the TCRdb copy retains only in-frame clones and omits some. The repertoire holds 100,000 to 150,000 clones, with 90% to 96% as singletons. Sample: PBMCs. Every receptor here comes from a man in his late teens or twenties in good health and CMV-seronegative.

This clone was seen only once. V usage is TRBV6-5 and J usage is TRBJ2-6; a possible D gene is TRBD1 (5 bases). V was cut by 4 bases and J by 0 bases, with 10 bases left in between. CDR3 length equals 16 residues. Germline V lookup: CDR1 MNHEY, CDR2 SVGAGI. The chain's CDR3 is CASSLRQNSGANVLTF. CDR3 DNA sequence: TGTGCCAGCAGTTTAAGACAGAACTCTGGGGCCAACGTCCTGACTTTC.

The chain joins TRBV7-8 to TRBJ2-7; 9 positions agree with TRBD1. V trimming: 5 bases; J trimming: 0 bases; junction bases outside the gene matches: 11. The CDR3 length is 17 residues. Germline CDR1 SGHVS, CDR2 FQNEAQ. CDR3 loop: CASSLEWETGGSYEQYF. The CDR3 nucleotides read TGTGCCAGCAGCCTAGAATGGGAGACAGGGGGCTCCTACGAGCAGTACTTC.

V usage is TRBV29-1 and J usage is TRBJ1-1, with D possibly matching TRBD1 (5 bases). Deletions cut 6 bases from V and 7 bases from J, with 12 bases between. Germline CDR1 SQVTM, CDR2 ANQGSEA. CDR3 length equals 11 residues. The chain's CDR3 is CSVTDLGEAFF. CDR3 sequence (DNA): TGCAGCGTGACAGATTTGGGTGAAGCTTTCTTT.

This clone was recorded once. This sequence joins TRBV28 and TRBJ2-7; 8 positions agree with TRBD2. The CDR3 has 12 residues. The germline V gene encodes CDR1 MDHEN and CDR2 SYDVKM. The V gene end was trimmed by 2 bases and the J gene end by 9 bases; junction bases not matched to a gene: 3. CDR3 DNA: TGTGCCAGCAGTTTACCCCGGGGGGGGCAGTACTTC. Protein product: CASSLPRGGQYF.

The chain joins TRBV19 to TRBJ1-2; no clear D gene. The V and J ends lost 5 bases and 1 base respectively, with 5 bases between them. There are 12 residues in the CDR3. CDR1 and CDR2 from the germline V gene are LNHDA and SQIVND (reference sequence). In DNA, the CDR3 is TGTGCCAGTAGTCTCTATAACTATGGCTACACCTTC. Its translation is CASSLYNYGYTF.

The chain uses TRBV4-1 and TRBJ2-1, with 7 bases fitting TRBD2. V gave up 0 bases and J gave up 4 bases; unmatched junction bases: 3. The CDR3 contains 15 residues. Germline assignment: CDR1 MGHRA and CDR2 YSYEKL. The CDR3 reads CASSQEGGSYNEQFF. Written as DNA, the CDR3 is TGCGCCAGCAGCCAAGAGGGCGGGAGTTACAATGAGCAGTTCTTC.

The CDR3 sequence is CASSQAPASGRAYEQYF. CDR3 in DNA: TGCGCCAGCAGCCAAGCCCCGGCTAGCGGGAGGGCCTACGAGCAGTACTTC. This chain connects TRBV4-3 to TRBJ2-7, with 12 bases fitting TRBD2. Per the germline V gene, CDR1 is LGHNA and CDR2 is YSLEER. This CDR3 has 17 amino acids. The trim removed 1 base at V and 2 bases at J, leaving 6 bases unmatched.

V usage is TRBV10-3 and J usage is TRBJ1-5, with 8 bases identical to TRBD1. Per the germline V gene, CDR1 is ENHRY and CDR2 is SYGVKD. The CDR3 has 16 residues. V trimming: 10 bases; J trimming: 2 bases; junction bases outside the gene matches: 13. In DNA form, the CDR3 reads TGTGCCACGCGGACAGGGCTAGGGTTCGGCAATCAGCCCCAGCATTTT. Protein: CATRTGLGFGNQPQHF.

The CDR3 region is CATSARVAELPYEQYF. The CDR3 DNA follows: TGTGCCACCAGCGCGCGAGTGGCGGAACTACCCTACGAGCAGTACTTC. The chain combines TRBV15 with TRBJ2-7, with D unresolved. Looked up from germline, CDR1 is LNHNV and CDR2 is YYDKDF (reference sequence). Trimming took 5 bases from V and 2 from J, leaving 19 bases between them. This CDR3 has 16 residues.

The chain has TRBV15 and TRBJ2-2; a possible D gene is TRBD2 (6 bases). Germline V gives CDR1 LNHNV, CDR2 YYDKDF (reference sequence). CDR3 length: 15 amino acids. The V end was cut by 4 bases, the J end by 5 bases, with 14 bases between. The CDR3 protein is CATSTLASGTGELFF. Written as DNA, the CDR3 is TGTGCCACCAGCACCCTAGCGAGTGGGACCGGGGAGCTGTTTTTT.

The gene calls are TRBV28 and TRBJ1-1, with D possibly being TRBD1 (5 bases). The germline V gene has CDR1 MDHEN and CDR2 SYDVKM. V lost 1 base, J lost 5 bases, and 11 bases lay in between. This CDR3 contains 14 residues. The CDR3 spells CASSLLAGKTEAFF. The CDR3 DNA reads as TGTGCCAGCAGTTTATTGGCAGGGAAGACTGAAGCTTTCTTT.

This chain connects TRBV9 to TRBJ1-5; possible D gene TRBD1, 6 bases. The CDR3 is 14 amino acids. Per germline, CDR1 SGDLS and CDR2 YYNGEE. Deletions cut 6 bases from V and 7 bases from J, with 17 bases between. The CDR3: CASTLGGAGQPQHF. The CDR3 DNA reads as TGTGCCAGCACCCTGGGGGGGGCTGGGCAGCCCCAGCATTTT.